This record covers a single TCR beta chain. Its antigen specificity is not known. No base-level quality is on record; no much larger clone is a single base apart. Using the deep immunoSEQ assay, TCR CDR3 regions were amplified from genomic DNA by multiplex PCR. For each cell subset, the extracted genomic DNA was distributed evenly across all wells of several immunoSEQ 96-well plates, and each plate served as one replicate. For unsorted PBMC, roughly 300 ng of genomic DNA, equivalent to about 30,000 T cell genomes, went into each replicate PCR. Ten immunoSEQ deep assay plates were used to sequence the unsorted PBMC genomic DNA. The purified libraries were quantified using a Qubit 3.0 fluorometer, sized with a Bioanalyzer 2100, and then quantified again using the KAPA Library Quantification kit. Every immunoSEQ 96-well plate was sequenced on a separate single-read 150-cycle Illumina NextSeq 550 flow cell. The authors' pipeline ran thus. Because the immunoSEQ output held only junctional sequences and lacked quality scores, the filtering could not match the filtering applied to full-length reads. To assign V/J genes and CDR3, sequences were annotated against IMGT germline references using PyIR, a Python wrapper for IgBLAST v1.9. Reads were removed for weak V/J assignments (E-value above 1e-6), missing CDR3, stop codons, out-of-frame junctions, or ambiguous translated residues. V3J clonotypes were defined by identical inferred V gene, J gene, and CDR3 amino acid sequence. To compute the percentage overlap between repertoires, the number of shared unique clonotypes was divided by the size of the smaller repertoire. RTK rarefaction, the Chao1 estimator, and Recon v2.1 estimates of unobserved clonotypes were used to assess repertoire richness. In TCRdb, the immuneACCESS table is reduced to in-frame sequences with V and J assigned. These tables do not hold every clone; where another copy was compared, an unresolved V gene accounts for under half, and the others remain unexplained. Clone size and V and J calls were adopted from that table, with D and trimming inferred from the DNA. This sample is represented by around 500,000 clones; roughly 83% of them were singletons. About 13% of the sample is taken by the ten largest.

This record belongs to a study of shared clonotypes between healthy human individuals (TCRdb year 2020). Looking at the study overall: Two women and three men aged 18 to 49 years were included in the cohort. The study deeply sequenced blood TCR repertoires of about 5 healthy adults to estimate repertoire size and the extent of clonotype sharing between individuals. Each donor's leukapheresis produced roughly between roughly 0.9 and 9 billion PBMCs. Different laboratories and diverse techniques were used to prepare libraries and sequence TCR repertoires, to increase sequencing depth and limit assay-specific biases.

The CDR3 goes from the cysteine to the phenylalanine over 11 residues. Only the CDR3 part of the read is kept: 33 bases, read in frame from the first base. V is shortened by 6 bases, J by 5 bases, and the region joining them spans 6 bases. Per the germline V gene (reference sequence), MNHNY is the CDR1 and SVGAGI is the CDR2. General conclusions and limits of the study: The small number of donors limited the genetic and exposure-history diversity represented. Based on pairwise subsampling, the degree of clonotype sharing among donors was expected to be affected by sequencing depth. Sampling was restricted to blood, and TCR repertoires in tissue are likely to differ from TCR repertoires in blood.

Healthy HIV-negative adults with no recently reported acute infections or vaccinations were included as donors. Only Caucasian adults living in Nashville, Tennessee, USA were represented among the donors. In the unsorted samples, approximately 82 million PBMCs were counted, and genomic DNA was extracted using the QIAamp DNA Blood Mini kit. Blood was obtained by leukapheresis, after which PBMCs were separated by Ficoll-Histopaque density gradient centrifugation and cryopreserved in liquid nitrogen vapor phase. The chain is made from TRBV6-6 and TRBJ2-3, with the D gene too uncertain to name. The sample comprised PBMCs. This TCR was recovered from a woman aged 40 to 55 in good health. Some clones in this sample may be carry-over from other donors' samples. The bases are TGTGCCAGCAGCCCACGAGATACGCAGTATTTT. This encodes CASSPRDTQYF.